A selection of T cell receptor beta chains follows, all from one sample in a study of a mutant IDH1 vaccine in newly diagnosed glioma. Profiling relied on immunoSEQ multiplex PCR, and the TCRdb table lists in-frame clones only, not all of them. Of about 27,000 clones in the sample, 65% to 85% were seen once. Antigens for these TCRs are unknown. The sequencing here drew on PBMCs, taken from a glioma patient whose treatment included an IDH1 peptide vaccine. The receptors originated from a man in his forties with glioma. Some clones in this sample may be carry-over from other donors' samples. Each CDR3 is given with its conserved first and last residue. D genes are given only for firm matches. For some rows the clone size is stated as once, few or many, or as a class when expanded; others skip it.

clone_size: few
d_call: NA
j_call: TRBJ1-1
v_call: TRBV6-5
cdr3_aa: CASSYGQNTEAFF
cdr3_nt: TGTGCCAGCAGTTATGGACAGAACACTGAAGCTTTCTTT

clone_size: NA
d_call: TRBD1
j_call: TRBJ1-1
v_call: TRBV5-8
cdr3_aa: CASSLVQGDTEAFF
cdr3_nt: TGTGCCAGCAGCTTGGTGCAGGGGGACACTGAAGCTTTCTTT

clone_size: NA
d_call: NA
j_call: TRBJ1-2
v_call: TRBV7-2
cdr3_aa: CASSRGIRVGDYGYTF
cdr3_nt: TGTGCCAGCAGCCGGGGGATACGGGTTGGGGACTATGGCTACACCTTC

clone_size: NA
d_call: TRBD1
j_call: TRBJ1-1
v_call: TRBV10-2
cdr3_aa: CASSEPRQGTAEAFF
cdr3_nt: TGCGCCAGCAGTGAGCCCAGACAGGGGACAGCAGAAGCTTTCTTT

clone_size: few
d_call: NA
j_call: TRBJ1-1
v_call: TRBV6-4
cdr3_aa: CASSERGVTEAFF
cdr3_nt: TGTGCCAGCAGTGAAAGGGGTGTCACTGAAGCTTTCTTT

clone_size: NA
d_call: NA
j_call: TRBJ1-1
v_call: TRBV30
cdr3_aa: CAWSVRQGVTEAFF
cdr3_nt: TGTGCCTGGAGTGTACGGCAGGGCGTCACTGAAGCTTTCTTT

clone_size: NA
d_call: NA
j_call: TRBJ1-1
v_call: TRBV19
cdr3_aa: CASSIMGGRGNTEAFF
cdr3_nt: TGTGCCAGTAGTATCATGGGGGGCAGGGGGAACACTGAAGCTTTCTTT

clone_size: NA
d_call: NA
j_call: TRBJ2-3
v_call: TRBV4-1
cdr3_aa: CASGDTDTQYF
cdr3_nt: TGCGCCAGCGGGGACACAGATACGCAGTATTTT

clone_size: NA
d_call: NA
j_call: TRBJ2-2
v_call: TRBV12-5
cdr3_aa: CASGLLGAMDTGELFF
cdr3_nt: TGTGCTAGTGGTTTATTAGGGGCGATGGACACCGGGGAGCTGTTTTTT

clone_size: NA
d_call: NA
j_call: TRBJ1-4
v_call: TRBV5-1
cdr3_aa: CASSSRTGRGEKLFF
cdr3_nt: TGCGCCAGCAGCTCCCGGACTGGAAGAGGTGAAAAACTGTTTTTT

clone_size: NA
d_call: NA
j_call: TRBJ2-6
v_call: TRBV5-1
cdr3_aa: CASSLASGSGANVLTF
cdr3_nt: TGCGCCAGCAGCTTGGCCAGTGGCTCTGGGGCCAACGTCCTGACTTTC

clone_size: NA
d_call: NA
j_call: TRBJ1-6
v_call: TRBV9
cdr3_aa: CASSIQGEHSPLHF
cdr3_nt: TGTGCCAGCAGTATACAGGGAGAACATTCACCCCTCCACTTT

clone_size: NA
d_call: NA
j_call: TRBJ1-6
v_call: TRBV19
cdr3_aa: CASSILFGERNNSPLHF
cdr3_nt: TGTGCCAGTAGTATATTATTTGGGGAGAGGAATAATTCACCCCTCCACTTT

clone_size: NA
d_call: TRBD1
j_call: TRBJ1-1
v_call: TRBV5-1
cdr3_aa: CASSLSRTGGTEAFF
cdr3_nt: TGCGCCAGCAGCTTGTCCAGGACAGGGGGCACTGAAGCTTTCTTT

clone_size: NA
d_call: NA
j_call: TRBJ1-2
v_call: TRBV5-1
cdr3_aa: CASSTQNQGGLGYTF
cdr3_nt: TGCGCCAGCAGCACGCAAAACCAGGGAGGGCTAGGCTACACCTTC

clone_size: NA
d_call: NA
j_call: TRBJ2-5
v_call: TRBV6-5
cdr3_aa: CASSLRGAGNQETQYF
cdr3_nt: TGTGCCAGCAGTTTACGGGGCGCGGGTAATCAAGAGACCCAGTACTTC

clone_size: NA
d_call: TRBD2
j_call: TRBJ2-7
v_call: TRBV7-9
cdr3_aa: CASSRSGALYEQYF
cdr3_nt: TGTGCCAGCAGCCGGAGCGGGGCCCTCTACGAGCAGTACTTC

clone_size: NA
d_call: TRBD2
j_call: TRBJ2-1
v_call: TRBV7-2
cdr3_aa: CASSRGLARNNEQFF
cdr3_nt: TGTGCCAGCAGTCGGGGACTAGCGCGGAACAATGAGCAGTTCTTC

clone_size: NA
d_call: NA
j_call: TRBJ2-7
v_call: TRBV6-1
cdr3_aa: CASTTPGRYEQYF
cdr3_nt: TGTGCCAGCACTACCCCTGGGCGTTACGAGCAGTACTTC

clone_size: few
d_call: TRBD1
j_call: TRBJ2-1
v_call: TRBV5-1
cdr3_aa: CASSGDRGTANEQFF
cdr3_nt: TGCGCCAGCAGCGGCGACAGGGGAACGGCGAATGAGCAGTTCTTC

clone_size: NA
d_call: NA
j_call: TRBJ2-1
v_call: TRBV6-1
cdr3_aa: CASRTLRSSYNEQFF
cdr3_nt: TGTGCCAGCAGGACTCTAAGGAGCTCCTACAATGAGCAGTTCTTC

clone_size: few
d_call: TRBD1
j_call: TRBJ2-1
v_call: TRBV9
cdr3_aa: CASNTNRQGSSYNEQFF
cdr3_nt: TGTGCCAGCAACACTAATCGACAGGGTAGCTCCTACAATGAGCAGTTCTTC

clone_size: NA
d_call: NA
j_call: TRBJ1-2
v_call: TRBV30
cdr3_aa: CAWSRDSGRYGYTF
cdr3_nt: TGTGCCTGGAGTAGAGACAGCGGAAGATATGGCTACACCTTC

clone_size: NA
d_call: NA
j_call: TRBJ1-1
v_call: TRBV5-6
cdr3_aa: CASSRYMNTEAFF
cdr3_nt: TGTGCCAGCAGCCGATACATGAACACTGAAGCTTTCTTT

clone_size: NA
d_call: TRBD1
j_call: TRBJ2-7
v_call: TRBV18
cdr3_aa: CASSPQQGASYEQYF
cdr3_nt: TGTGCCAGCTCACCTCAACAGGGGGCCTCCTACGAGCAGTACTTC

clone_size: few
d_call: NA
j_call: TRBJ1-1
v_call: TRBV9
cdr3_aa: CASSPGGGWTEAFF
cdr3_nt: TGTGCCAGCAGCCCCGGGGGGGGGTGGACTGAAGCTTTCTTT

clone_size: few
d_call: TRBD1
j_call: TRBJ1-1
v_call: TRBV19
cdr3_aa: CASSMDRVNTEAFF
cdr3_nt: TGTGCCAGTAGTATGGACAGGGTGAACACTGAAGCTTTCTTT

clone_size: NA
d_call: NA
j_call: TRBJ2-7
v_call: TRBV11-2
cdr3_aa: CASSLGFSGDYEQYF
cdr3_nt: TGTGCCAGCAGCTTGGGCTTTTCGGGAGACTACGAGCAGTACTTC

clone_size: NA
d_call: TRBD2
j_call: TRBJ2-6
v_call: TRBV4-1
cdr3_aa: CASTSGGASGANVLTF
cdr3_nt: TGCGCCAGCACTAGCGGGGGGGCTTCGGGGGCCAACGTCCTGACTTTC

clone_size: NA
d_call: NA
j_call: TRBJ1-2
v_call: TRBV19
cdr3_aa: CASSIPPNYGYTF
cdr3_nt: TGTGCCAGTAGTATTCCCCCAAACTATGGCTACACCTTC

clone_size: NA
d_call: TRBD1
j_call: TRBJ2-7
v_call: TRBV5-5
cdr3_aa: CASSVIVSRDRVSATYEQYF
cdr3_nt: TGTGCCAGCAGCGTGATTGTGAGCCGGGACAGGGTTTCCGCGACCTACGAGCAGTACTTC

clone_size: NA
d_call: NA
j_call: TRBJ2-7
v_call: TRBV5-4
cdr3_aa: CASSPGLPPGEQYF
cdr3_nt: TGTGCCAGCAGCCCGGGACTTCCCCCGGGGGAGCAGTACTTC

clone_size: NA
d_call: NA
j_call: TRBJ1-5
v_call: TRBV4-3
cdr3_aa: CASSQEIGQPQHF
cdr3_nt: TGCGCCAGCAGCCAAGAAATCGGGCAGCCCCAGCATTTT

clone_size: NA
d_call: NA
j_call: TRBJ2-7
v_call: TRBV2
cdr3_aa: CASTLGSLDYEQYF
cdr3_nt: TGTGCCAGCACCTTAGGGTCCCTCGATTACGAGCAGTACTTC

clone_size: NA
d_call: NA
j_call: TRBJ1-2
v_call: TRBV11-2
cdr3_aa: CASSYPRDYGYTF
cdr3_nt: TGTGCCAGCAGCTATCCCCGGGACTATGGCTACACCTTC

clone_size: NA
d_call: NA
j_call: TRBJ1-5
v_call: TRBV6-1
cdr3_aa: CASSEIGWQPQHF
cdr3_nt: TGTGCCAGCAGTGAAATCGGATGGCAGCCCCAGCATTTT

clone_size: NA
d_call: NA
j_call: TRBJ2-6
v_call: TRBV6-4
cdr3_aa: CASSPEVGASGANVLTF
cdr3_nt: TGTGCCAGCAGCCCAGAGGTGGGGGCCTCTGGGGCCAACGTCCTGACTTTC

clone_size: few
d_call: NA
j_call: TRBJ1-5
v_call: TRBV7-2
cdr3_aa: CASSRDSNQPQHF
cdr3_nt: TGTGCCAGCAGCCGGGACAGCAATCAGCCCCAGCATTTT

clone_size: NA
d_call: TRBD1
j_call: TRBJ1-2
v_call: TRBV7-6
cdr3_aa: CASSGQGDYGYTF
cdr3_nt: TGTGCCAGCAGCGGTCAGGGGGACTATGGCTACACCTTC

clone_size: few
d_call: NA
j_call: TRBJ1-4
v_call: TRBV30
cdr3_aa: CAWSLNPNEKLFF
cdr3_nt: TGTGCCTGGAGCCTTAATCCGAATGAAAAACTGTTTTTT

clone_size: few
d_call: NA
j_call: TRBJ1-5
v_call: TRBV5-1
cdr3_aa: CASSLSGTNQPQHF
cdr3_nt: TGCGCCAGCAGCCTATCCGGGACCAATCAGCCCCAGCATTTT

clone_size: few
d_call: TRBD1
j_call: TRBJ1-2
v_call: TRBV30
cdr3_aa: CAWRTGTVNYGYTF
cdr3_nt: TGTGCCTGGAGAACCGGGACAGTTAACTATGGCTACACCTTC

clone_size: NA
d_call: NA
j_call: TRBJ2-7
v_call: TRBV21-1
cdr3_aa: CASRNNRGLRGAYEQYF
cdr3_nt: TGTGCCAGCAGAAATAACAGGGGGCTCAGAGGCGCCTACGAGCAGTACTTC

clone_size: NA
d_call: NA
j_call: TRBJ1-1
v_call: TRBV21-1
cdr3_aa: CASSKAGSPGAQERTEAFF
cdr3_nt: TGTGCCAGCAGCAAAGCGGGATCCCCGGGAGCACAGGAGAGGACTGAAGCTTTCTTT

clone_size: NA
d_call: NA
j_call: TRBJ2-5
v_call: TRBV5-4
cdr3_aa: CASSQQETQYF
cdr3_nt: TGTGCCAGCAGCCAACAAGAGACCCAGTACTTC

clone_size: NA
d_call: TRBD1
j_call: TRBJ2-5
v_call: TRBV2
cdr3_aa: CASRDRDREQETQYF
cdr3_nt: TGTGCCAGCAGGGACCGGGACAGGGAACAAGAGACCCAGTACTTC

clone_size: NA
d_call: NA
j_call: TRBJ1-3
v_call: TRBV7-2
cdr3_aa: CASSLSDTIYF
cdr3_nt: TGTGCCAGCAGCTTATCGGACACCATATATTTT

clone_size: once
d_call: NA
j_call: TRBJ1-2
v_call: TRBV11-2
cdr3_aa: CASSLDQGSYGYTF
cdr3_nt: TGTGCCAGCAGCTTAGACCAGGGTTCCTATGGCTACACCTTC

clone_size: NA
d_call: NA
j_call: TRBJ1-1
v_call: TRBV10-2
cdr3_aa: CASSSFVGLNTEAFF
cdr3_nt: TGCGCCAGCAGTTCTTTTGTTGGGCTGAACACTGAAGCTTTCTTT

clone_size: NA
d_call: NA
j_call: TRBJ2-7
v_call: TRBV30
cdr3_aa: CAWSPPGAYEQYF
cdr3_nt: TGTGCCTGGAGTCCCCCCGGCGCCTACGAGCAGTACTTC

clone_size: NA
d_call: NA
j_call: TRBJ1-5
v_call: TRBV6-6
cdr3_aa: CASSPGDQPQHF
cdr3_nt: TGTGCCAGCAGTCCGGGGGATCAGCCCCAGCATTTT

clone_size: NA
d_call: TRBD1
j_call: TRBJ1-2
v_call: TRBV19
cdr3_aa: CASSTGGDSYSYGYTF
cdr3_nt: TGTGCCAGTAGCACCGGGGGGGACAGCTATAGCTATGGCTACACCTTC